The clone carrying this TCR beta chain was seen a few times. Its antigen remains unidentified. A J-beta primer mix and a sample-barcoded 5' primer were used in a second PCR of about 7 to 12 cycles. TCRdb passed the 5' RACE reads through MiXCR, listing each CDR3 protein once. The repertoire consists of roughly 800,000 distinct CDR3 sequences, with roughly 60% occurring once and the leading ten covering roughly 22%. The data were taken from a study of blood T cells in healthy people across ages. Study-wide context: When template switching was applied, about one barcoded beta molecule was captured per two T cells.

Study-level points and caveats: Donors of long life had a larger count of naive CD4+ cells and greater diversity than aged donors.

Germline lookup yields CDR1 WSHSY and CDR2 SAAADI. This CDR3 comprises 17 residues. V was pared by 3 bases and J by 8 bases, with 15 bases of the junction left unmatched. The receptor was derived from a man aged 25 to 40 in good health. The rearrangement uses TRBV10-2 and TRBJ1-4, with 7 bases that match TRBD1. Sequenced: blood. In DNA, the CDR3 is TGCGCCAGCAGTGACCCGACAGGGCCGGGGCCGCGAGAAAAACTGTTTTTT. It specifies CASSDPTGPGPREKLFF.